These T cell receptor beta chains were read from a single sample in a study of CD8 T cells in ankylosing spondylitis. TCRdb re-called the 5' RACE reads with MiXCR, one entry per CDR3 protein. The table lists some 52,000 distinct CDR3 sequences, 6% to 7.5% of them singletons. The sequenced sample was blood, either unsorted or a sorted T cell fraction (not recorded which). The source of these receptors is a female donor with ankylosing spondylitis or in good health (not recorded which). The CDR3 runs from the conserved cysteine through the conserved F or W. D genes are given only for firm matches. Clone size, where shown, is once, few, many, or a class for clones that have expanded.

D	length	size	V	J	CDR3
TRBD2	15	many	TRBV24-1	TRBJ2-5	CATSEKSWRGETQYF
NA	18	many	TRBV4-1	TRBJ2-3	CASSQDSSQGLNTDTQYF
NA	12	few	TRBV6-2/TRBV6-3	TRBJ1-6	CAGRDYNSPLHF
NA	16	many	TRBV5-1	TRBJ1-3	CASSYEGRIAGNTIYF
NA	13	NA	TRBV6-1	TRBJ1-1	CASRVGLNTEAFF
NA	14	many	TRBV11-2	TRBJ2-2	CASSQDGLAGELFF
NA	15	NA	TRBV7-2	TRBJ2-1	CASSLAYSSYNEQFF
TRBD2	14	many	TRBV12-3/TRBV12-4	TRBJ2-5	CASSTSGTSGTQYF
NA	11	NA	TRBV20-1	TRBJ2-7	CSARPSGMQYF
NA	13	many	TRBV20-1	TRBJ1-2	CSASPAATYGYTF
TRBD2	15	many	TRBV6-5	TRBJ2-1	CASRLLALSYNEQFF
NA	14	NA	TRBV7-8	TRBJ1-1	CASSPYWWNTEAFF
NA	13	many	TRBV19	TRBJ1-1	CASTIEGGIEAFF
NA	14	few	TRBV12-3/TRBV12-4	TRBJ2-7	CASTRTSSSYEQYF
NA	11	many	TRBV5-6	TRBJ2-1	CASSGGNEQFF
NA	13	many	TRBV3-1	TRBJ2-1	CASSQVMNNEQFF
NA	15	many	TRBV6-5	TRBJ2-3	CASSYSGQNTDTQYF
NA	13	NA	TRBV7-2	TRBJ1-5	CASSFGVGQPQHF
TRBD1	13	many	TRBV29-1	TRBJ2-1	CSVDWDREFEQFF
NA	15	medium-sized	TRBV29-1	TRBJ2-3	CSAETSTQLPDTQYF
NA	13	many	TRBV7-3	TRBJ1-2	CASSLTGLHGYTF
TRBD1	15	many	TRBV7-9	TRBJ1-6	CASSSSRQGHSPLHF
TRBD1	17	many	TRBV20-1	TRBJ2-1	CSARDPGKDRAHNEQFF
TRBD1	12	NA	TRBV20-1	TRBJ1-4	CSGRDSNEKLFF
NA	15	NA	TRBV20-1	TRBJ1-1	CSARLSGRVNTEAFF
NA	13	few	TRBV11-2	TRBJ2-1	CASSLERINEQFF
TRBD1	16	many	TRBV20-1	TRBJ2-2	CSAAGTEYPNTGELFF
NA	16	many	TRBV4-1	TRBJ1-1	CASSLGEVWENTEAFF
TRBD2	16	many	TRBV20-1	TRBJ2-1	CSAAPSGSRSYNEQFF